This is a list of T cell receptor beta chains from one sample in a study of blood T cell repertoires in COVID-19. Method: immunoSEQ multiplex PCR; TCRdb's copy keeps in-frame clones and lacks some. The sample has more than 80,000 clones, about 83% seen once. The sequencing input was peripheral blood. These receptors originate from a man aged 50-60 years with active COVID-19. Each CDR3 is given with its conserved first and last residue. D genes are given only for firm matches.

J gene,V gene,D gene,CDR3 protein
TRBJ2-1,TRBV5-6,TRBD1,CASSSTGTGYNEQFF
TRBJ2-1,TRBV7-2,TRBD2,CASSFFAGGPRNEQFF
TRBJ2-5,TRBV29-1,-,CSVGAQERTQETQYF
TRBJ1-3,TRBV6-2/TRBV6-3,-,CASSYSSQVSGNTIYF
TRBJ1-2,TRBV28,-,CASSLTRVPTF
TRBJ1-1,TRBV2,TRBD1,CASKGQGMFTEAFF
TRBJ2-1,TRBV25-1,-,CASSEPRDFNNEQFF
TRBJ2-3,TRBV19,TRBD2,CASSTPKASGGASTDTQYF
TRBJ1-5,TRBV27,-,CASSFKGDQPQHF
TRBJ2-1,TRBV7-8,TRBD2,CASSFSSGDNEQFF
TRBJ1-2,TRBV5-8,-,CASSLTFGGANYGYTF
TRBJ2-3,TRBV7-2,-,CASSPPVADTQYF
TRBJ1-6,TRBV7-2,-,CASSLLGTPLHF
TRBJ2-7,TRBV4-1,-,CASSQDAGSSSYTYEQYF
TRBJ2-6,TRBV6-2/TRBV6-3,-,CASSPRGSGANVLTF
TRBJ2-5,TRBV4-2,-,CASSQDNGVGGPQETQYF
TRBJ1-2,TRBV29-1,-,CSVPDSYGYTF
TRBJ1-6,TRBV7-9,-,CASSLSGHNSPLHF
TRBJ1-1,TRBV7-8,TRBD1,CASSSARDRESFF
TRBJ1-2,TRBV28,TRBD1,CASSTGGGYGYTF
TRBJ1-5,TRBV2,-,CASSEGRQPRQPQHF
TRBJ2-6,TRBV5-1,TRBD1,CASSLQGPSGANVLTF
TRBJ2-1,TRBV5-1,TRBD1,CASSLDGTGNYNEQFF
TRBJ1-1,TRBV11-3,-,CASSSREENTEAFF
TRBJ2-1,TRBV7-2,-,CASSLVALSYNEQFF
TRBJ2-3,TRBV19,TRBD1,CASRLGTGLGDTQYF
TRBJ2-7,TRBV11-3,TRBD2,CASSSGLERGEQYF
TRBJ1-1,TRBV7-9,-,CASSLGGRGTEAFF
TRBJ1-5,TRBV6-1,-,CASSENGWSNQPQHF
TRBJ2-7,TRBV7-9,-,CASTFIGRPYEQYF
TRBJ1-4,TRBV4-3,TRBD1,CASSGRQGAGATNEKLFF
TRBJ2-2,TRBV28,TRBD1,CASSPPGQAFGELFF
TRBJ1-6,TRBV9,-,CASSAGPDTRNSPLHF
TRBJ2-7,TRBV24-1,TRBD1,CATGTGGSGEQYF
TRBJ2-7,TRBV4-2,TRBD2,CASSQPGLAASYEQYF
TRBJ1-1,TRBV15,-,CATSRGRGGNTEAFF
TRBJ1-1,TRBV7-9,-,CASSSGSGGITEAFF
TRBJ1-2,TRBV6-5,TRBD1,CASSYTGQGAGYTF
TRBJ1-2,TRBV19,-,CASSIPGFYGYTF
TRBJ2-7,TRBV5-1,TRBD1,CASSWGTVDEQYF
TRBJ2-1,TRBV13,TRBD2,CASTSTGRGVWSYNEQFF
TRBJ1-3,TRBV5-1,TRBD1,CASSFGQGSNTIYF
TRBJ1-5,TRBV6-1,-,CASSESGRDQPQHF
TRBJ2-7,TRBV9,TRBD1,CASSAGQGRGQYF
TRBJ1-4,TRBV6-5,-,CASSYSGFNEKLFF
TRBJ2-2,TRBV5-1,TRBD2,CASSLKLAGTGELFF
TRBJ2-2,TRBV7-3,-,CASSPPGGNTGELFF
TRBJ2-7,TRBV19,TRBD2,CASSRPLAAYEQYF
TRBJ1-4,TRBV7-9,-,CASSPLREEKLFF
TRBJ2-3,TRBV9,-,CASSVGGGWTDTQYF
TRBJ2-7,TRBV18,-,CASSPPRNEQYF
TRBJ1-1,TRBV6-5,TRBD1,CASRRGQLNTEAFF
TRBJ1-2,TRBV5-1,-,CASSLYDSADYGYTF
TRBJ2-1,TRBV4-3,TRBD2,CASSQDLAAGLAGVSYNEQFF
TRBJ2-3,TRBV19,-,CASASADTQYF
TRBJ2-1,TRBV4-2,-,CASSPRLLPSSYNEQFF
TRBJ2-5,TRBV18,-,CASSPPQGQRKTQYF